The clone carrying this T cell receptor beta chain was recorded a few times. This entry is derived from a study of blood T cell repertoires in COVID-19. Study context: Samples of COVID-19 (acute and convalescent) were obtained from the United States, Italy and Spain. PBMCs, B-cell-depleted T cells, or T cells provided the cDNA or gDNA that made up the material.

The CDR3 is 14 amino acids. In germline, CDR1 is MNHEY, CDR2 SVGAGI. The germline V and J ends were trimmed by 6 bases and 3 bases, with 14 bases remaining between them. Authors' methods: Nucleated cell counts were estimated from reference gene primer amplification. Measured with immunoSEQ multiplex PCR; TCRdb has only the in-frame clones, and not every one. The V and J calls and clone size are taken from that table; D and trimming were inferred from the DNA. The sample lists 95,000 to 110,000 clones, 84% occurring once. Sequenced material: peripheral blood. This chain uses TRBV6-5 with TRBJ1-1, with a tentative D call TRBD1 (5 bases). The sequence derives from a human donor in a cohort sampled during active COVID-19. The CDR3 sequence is CASSEDRGDTEAFF. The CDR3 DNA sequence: TGTGCCAGCAGCGAGGACCGGGGGGACACTGAAGCTTTCTTT.